The 21 T cell receptor beta chains below come from one sample, sequenced in a study of cytotoxic CD8 clonotypes in ibrutinib-treated CLL. Profiled with immunoSEQ multiplex PCR; TCRdb holds only in-frame clones, not every one. The sample yields about 97,000 clones, roughly 80% seen once. This sample comprised PBMCs, obtained after 24 months of ibrutinib treatment. The receptors here all came from a human donor with chronic lymphocytic leukemia.

This clone was picked up a small number of times. Within the sample, other DNA sequences also encode this same CDR3. CDR3 sequence: CASSPGRVYNEQFF. CDR3 DNA: TGTGCCAGCAGCCCCGGACGAGTTTACAATGAGCAGTTCTTC. This chain links TRBV28 with TRBJ2-1; no definite D call. Germline CDR1 is MDHEN and CDR2 is SYDVKM. V gave up 6 bases and J gave up 4 bases, with 13 bases separating them. This CDR3 region has 14 residues.

The V gene is TRBV5-1, the J gene TRBJ2-3, with 13 nucleotides matching TRBD2. J was trimmed by 4 bases and V by 4 bases; bases with no gene match: 6. CDR1 and CDR2 from the germline V gene are SGHRS and YFSETQ. The CDR3 runs to 16 residues. CDR3 in DNA: TGCGCCAGCAGCATGGGGGGACTAGCGGGATCAGATACGCAGTATTTT. Translated: CASSMGGLAGSDTQYF.

This clone was picked up a small number of times. V usage is TRBV7-9 and J usage is TRBJ1-4; D is undetermined. The CDR3 consists of 15 residues. Germline V lookup: CDR1 SEHNR, CDR2 FQNEAQ (reference sequence). V shed 1 base and J shed 8 bases, with 14 bases lying between them. CDR3 bases: TGTGCCAGCAGCTTAGAGTCCTCCAGTCTGGAAAAACTGTTTTTT. Translating gives CASSLESSSLEKLFF.

The rearrangement links TRBV11-3 to TRBJ2-2; the D gene could be TRBD1 or TRBD2 (6 bases each). V lost 5 bases and J 7 bases, leaving 17 bases between the germline ends. The V gene's germline CDR1 is SGHNT and CDR2 YENEEA. This CDR3 region has 15 residues. The CDR3: CASSRGRTFNGELFF. The DNA of the CDR3 is TGTGCCAGCAGCCGGGGGCGGACTTTCAACGGGGAGCTGTTTTTT.

The rearrangement links TRBV6-1 to TRBJ2-2, with no clear D. Trimming took 4 bases from V and 3 from J, leaving 6 bases between them. The CDR3 runs to 13 residues. From germline, CDR1 is MNHNS and CDR2 SASEGT. The CDR3 sequence is CASSVRYTGELFF. The DNA of the CDR3 is TGTGCCAGCAGTGTCCGCTACACCGGGGAGCTGTTTTTT.

The V call is TRBV5-1, the J call TRBJ1-1; D is unresolved. CDR1 is SGHRS, CDR2 YFSETQ, per germline. There are 16 residues in the CDR3. Trimming stripped 2 bases from V and 3 bases from J, with 17 bases between. The CDR3 region is CASSLIGLGEDTEAFF. Here the CDR3 DNA reads TGCGCCAGCAGCTTAATAGGGTTGGGAGAGGACACTGAAGCTTTCTTT.

V and J are TRBV4-3 and TRBJ1-1; D remains unclear. Per the germline V gene, CDR1 is LGHNA and CDR2 is YSLEER. V dropped 0 bases and J dropped 11 bases, with 19 bases sitting between them. The CDR3 extends over 15 amino acids. In nucleotides, the CDR3 is TGCGCCAGCAGCCAAGAGTATTCGGCCGCCTCGGGGGCTTTCTTT. This sequence encodes CASSQEYSAASGAFF.

The V gene is TRBV18, the J gene TRBJ2-7, with 8 bases aligning to TRBD1. Germline-derived CDR1 and CDR2 are KGHSH and LQKENI. This CDR3 is 15 amino acids long. The V and J ends lost 3 bases and 2 bases, in that order; junction bases with no gene match: 6. CDR3 nucleotides: TGTGCCAGCTCACCCCCCGGGACAGGCACCTACGAGCAGTACTTC. This codes for CASSPPGTGTYEQYF.

This chain joins TRBV6-1 and TRBJ1-1, with D perhaps TRBD1 (6 bases). This CDR3 has 15 residues. Germline V gene sequence: CDR1 MNHNS, CDR2 SASEGT. Trimming took 2 bases from V and 4 from J, leaving 14 bases between them. CDR3: CASSETGFGGTEAFF. CDR3 sequence (DNA): TGTGCCAGCAGTGAAACAGGGTTTGGGGGCACTGAAGCTTTCTTT.

Details on this clone: One end of the junction varies from germline; a read error may be responsible. The chain employs TRBV7-7 and TRBJ2-1; TRBD2 matches 9 bases. The V gene's germline CDR1 is SSHAT and CDR2 FNYEAQ (reference sequence). This CDR3 comprises 15 residues. CDR3 region: CASSFSATSGNEQFF. CDR3 DNA sequence: TGTGCTAGCAGCTTCTCTGCGACTAGCGGTAATGAGCAGTTCTTC.

This chain links TRBV5-1 with TRBJ2-1; 8 bases agree with TRBD2. After removal of 0 bases from V and 4 bases from J, the junction contained 3 bases not matched to a gene. This CDR3 region has 15 residues. CDR1 is SGHRS, CDR2 YFSETQ, per germline. The CDR3 DNA sequence: TGCGCCAGCAGCTTGGCTAGCGGGCCTTACAATGAGCAGTTCTTC. Amino acid sequence: CASSLASGPYNEQFF.

The J gene is TRBJ1-4, the V gene TRBV25-1, with D possibly TRBD1 on 5 matching bases. Trimming pared 6 bases from V and 4 bases from J, leaving 12 bases between. Germline values: CDR1 MGHDK, CDR2 SYGVNS. The CDR3 is 14 residues long. The CDR3 bases are TGTGCCAGCAGAGGGGCTGGATATAATGAAAAACTGTTTTTT. Encoded protein: CASRGAGYNEKLFF.

The chain uses TRBV5-1 and TRBJ1-3; D is unclear. With 3 bases removed from V and 0 bases from J, the gap between germline ends came to 13 bases. Per the germline V gene, CDR1 is SGHRS and CDR2 is YFSETQ. This CDR3 comprises 16 residues. CDR3 sequence reads: CASSSGRLSSGNTIYF. CDR3 DNA sequence: TGCGCCAGCAGCTCCGGGAGACTTAGCTCTGGAAACACCATATATTTT.

The V gene is TRBV21-1, the J gene TRBJ2-7; TRBD1 is taken as the D call from the table, unchecked against the DNA. TRBV21-1 is a pseudogene locus. There are 16 residues in the CDR3. The CDR3 coding sequence is TGTGCCAGCAGCAACCCGGGTCAGGGGATGTCCTACGAGCAGTACTTC. Translated, it gives CASSNPGQGMSYEQYF.

This chain connects TRBV11-1 to TRBJ2-1; the D is unclear. The ends were cut back, 0 bases at V and 6 bases at J, with 9 bases in the middle. The germline CDR1 and CDR2 sequences are SGHAT and FQDESV (reference sequence). The CDR3 covers 14 residues. As DNA, the CDR3 is TGTGCCAGCAGCTTAGCGGGAAACCGCAATGAGCAGTTCTTC. Residues: CASSLAGNRNEQFF.

As regards this clone: Other DNA sequences of this sample code for an identical CDR3. The rearrangement links TRBV27 to TRBJ2-5, with TRBD2 as a possible D gene (5 bases). V lost 3 bases, J lost 2 bases, and 10 bases lay in between. This CDR3 is 14 amino acids long. Germline V gene data show CDR1 as MNHEY and CDR2 as SMNVEV (reference sequence). This CDR3 reads CASSLKGSQETQYF. CDR3 DNA sequence: TGTGCCAGCAGTTTGAAAGGGAGTCAAGAGACCCAGTACTTC.

The chain links TRBV25-1 to TRBJ1-2, with D possibly matching TRBD1 (6 bases). The CDR3 is 12 amino acids. The germline V gene encodes CDR1 MGHDK and CDR2 SYGVNS. Trimming removed 6 bases from V and 13 bases from J, with 18 bases in between. In DNA form, the CDR3 reads TGTGCCAGCAGGGGGGGAACTGGGGGCATCACCTTC. It encodes CASRGGTGGITF.

V usage is TRBV19 and J usage is TRBJ1-3; D gene ambiguous. Between the trimmed V and J ends, which lost 0 bases and 2 bases, there was a span of 8 bases. This CDR3 region has 15 residues. Looked up from germline, CDR1 is LNHDA and CDR2 is SQIVND (reference sequence). CDR3 residues: CASSIDGNAGNTIYF. CDR3 DNA: TGTGCCAGTAGTATAGACGGGAATGCTGGAAACACCATATATTTT.

The chain combines TRBV19 with TRBJ2-3; TRBD1 might be the D (6 bases). The CDR3 runs 14 residues. Trimming stripped 4 bases from V and 3 bases from J, with 11 bases between. CDR1 LNHDA and CDR2 SQIVND come from the germline V gene (reference sequence). Here the CDR3 reads CASSTQGLTDTQYF. The CDR3 DNA follows: TGTGCCAGTAGTACACAGGGATTGACAGATACGCAGTATTTT. The whole variable domain, remainder taken from reference TRBV19 and TRBJ2-3, is DGGITQSPKYLFRKEGQNVTLSCEQNLNHDAMYWYRQDPGQGLRLIYYSQIVNDFQKGDIAEGYSVSREKKESFPLTVTSAQKNPTAFYLCASSTQGLTDTQYFGPGTRLTVL.

The chain joins TRBV5-1 to TRBJ2-1; possible D gene TRBD2, 5 bases. The germline V gene has CDR1 SGHRS and CDR2 YFSETQ. With 0 bases removed from V and 8 bases from J, the gap between germline ends came to 12 bases. The CDR3 spans 14 residues. CDR3 protein: CASSLGLHGDEQFF. CDR3 DNA sequence: TGCGCCAGCAGCTTGGGACTGCACGGGGATGAGCAGTTCTTC. Full variable domain (outside the CDR3, taken from reference TRBV5-1 and TRBJ2-1): KAGVTQTPRYLIKTRGQQVTLSCSPISGHRSVSWYQQTPGQGLQFLFEYFSETQRNKGNFPGRFSGRQFSNSRSEMNVSTLELGDSALYLCASSLGLHGDEQFFGPGTRLTVL.

This rearrangement joins TRBV28 to TRBJ2-7; D is undetermined. This CDR3 has 16 amino acids. CDR1 MDHEN and CDR2 SYDVKM come from the germline V gene. V was pared by 5 bases and J by 4 bases, with 21 bases between. The CDR3, as DNA: TGTGCCAGCAGTCCGTCCTCGAAAGGGTTGCGATACGAGCAGTACTTC. Translation gives CASSPSSKGLRYEQYF.